This entry is about one T cell receptor (beta chain). These data are taken from a study of human T cells and chemical hapten exposure. One entry per CDR3 protein results from TCRdb running MiXCR on the RACE reads. The data show 360,000 or so distinct CDR3 sequences, over 6% seen once. Indicated time point: patch test 2, 6 weeks after DPC sensitization. The sample's treatment: therapeutic diphenylcyclopropenone sensitization with weekly scalp DPC. Staff drew blood before applying each patch test. The source of this sequence is a woman aged 18-29 years with alopecia areata. Some clones in this sample may be carry-over from other donors' samples. The sequencing used whole blood, collected in connection with sensitization to the hapten diphenylcyclopropenone (DPC).

The CDR3 coding sequence is TGTGCCAGCAGCTTTAGTAGCGGGGGCCTCTACGAGCAGTACTTC. Translating gives CASSFSSGGLYEQYF. The chain combines TRBV7-6 with TRBJ2-7, with 9 bases that match TRBD2. Losses at the gene ends were 3 bases for V and 3 bases for J; bases not matched to a gene: 6. This CDR3 contains 15 residues. Germline V lookup: CDR1 SGHVS, CDR2 FNYEAQ. Combining the CDR3 with reference TRBV7-6 and TRBJ2-7 gives the whole variable domain GAGVSQSPRYKVTKRGQDVALRCDPISGHVSLYWYRQALGQGPEFLTYFNYEAQQDKSGLPNDRFSAERPEGSISTLTIQRTEQRDSAMYRCASSFSSGGLYEQYFGPGTRLTVT.